Below, 23 T cell receptor beta chains from the same sample are listed, as sequenced in a study of molecular identifiers for immune sequencing clone quantification (dated by TCRdb to the late 2010s). Library prep was done by PCR. Sequencing instrument: Illumina HiSeq 4000. TCRdb cleaned the public reads at Q25 with fastp, built clones with MiXCR and kept in-frame beta chains. Merged by CDR3 protein, the rows form single entries marked with the most common genes and DNA. In all, the sample holds about 320,000 distinct CDR3 sequences, and 20% to 25% of those were seen once. The ten largest clones capture approximately 0.8% of the sample. The sequenced sample consisted of naive CD8+ T cells from blood, with Jurkat cell RNA spiked in. The sample's cell subset or site label, in plain terms: FACS-sorted CD8+CD4-CCR7+CD45RA+ naive T cells. The receptor source for this set is a human donor in good health. Some libraries in this study had Jurkat cell RNA spiked in.

This clonotype was detected only a few times. This chain links TRBV24-1 with TRBJ1-2; D gene unclear. V was cut by 3 bases and J by 10 bases, with 11 bases left in between. The CDR3 covers 12 residues. CDR1 KGHDR and CDR2 SFDVKD come from the germline V gene. The CDR3 reads CATSDAGTDYTF. The CDR3 bases are TGTGCCACCAGTGATGCAGGCACTGACTACACCTTC.

Worth noting for this clonotype: A junction end diverges from the germline sequence, so it may reflect a read error. The V call is TRBV6-2 or TRBV6-3, the J call TRBJ2-4; 7 positions agree with TRBD1. Germline-derived CDR1 and CDR2 are MNHEY and SVGEGT. The CDR3 length is 16 residues. CDR3 coding DNA: TGTGTCAGCAGTTCGACAGGGCTCCTAGCCAAAAACATTCAGTACTTC. It encodes CVSSSTGLLAKNIQYF.

This clonotype appeared many times. The chain is built from TRBV7-8 and TRBJ2-5, with D uncertain. The CDR3 consists of 12 residues. The V end lost 2 bases, the J end lost 7 bases, and 8 bases lay between the germline ends. Germline V gene data show CDR1 as SGHVS and CDR2 as FQNEAQ. The CDR3: CASSLNTWTQYF. In DNA form, the CDR3 reads TGTGCCAGCAGCTTAAATACGTGGACCCAGTACTTC.

As to this clonotype: This may come from a read error, since a much larger clone is one base off. V usage is TRBV7-8 and J usage is TRBJ2-1; 14 nucleotides line up with TRBD2. V lost 4 bases, J lost 4 bases, and 15 bases stayed unmatched. The germline V gene encodes CDR1 SGHVS and CDR2 FQNEAQ. The CDR3 sequence is 20 residues long. The CDR3, as DNA: TGTGCCAGCAGCTACCGACTAGCGGGGGGGCTTAGTTCCTTGTACAATGAGCAGTTCTTC. Its protein product is CASSYRLAGGLSSLYNEQFF.

This clonotype was seen repeatedly, ten times or more. The chain uses TRBV13 and TRBJ2-5; 8 nucleotides agree with TRBD2. In germline, CDR1 is PRHDT, CDR2 FYEKMQ (reference sequence). V lost 2 bases and J lost 1; bases outside the gene matches: 6. The CDR3 runs 16 residues. The CDR3 DNA reads as TGTGCCAGCAGCTTATGGGGTAGCGGGACCCAAGAGACCCAGTACTTC. This gives the protein CASSLWGSGTQETQYF. The whole variable domain, remainder taken from reference TRBV13 and TRBJ2-5, is AAGVIQSPRHLIKEKRETATLKCYPIPRHDTVYWYQQGPGQDPQFLISFYEKMQSDKGSIPDRFSAQQFSDYHSELNMSSLELGDSALYFCASSLWGSGTQETQYFGPGTRLLVL.

On this clonotype itself: A much bigger clone sits one base away, suggesting this may be a read error. This rearrangement joins TRBV9 to TRBJ2-3, with D tentatively TRBD1 or TRBD2 (7 bases each). Germline loops: CDR1 SGDLS, CDR2 YYNGEE. Trimming stripped 3 bases from V and 5 bases from J, with 19 bases between. The CDR3 extends over 16 amino acids. The CDR3 DNA is TGTGCCAGCAGCGCAAGAGGGGGCGGGGGCGTAGATACGCAGTATTTT. This translates into CASSARGGGGVDTQYF.

CDR3 in amino acids: CASSILTEAFF. CDR3 DNA sequence: TGTGCCAGTAGTATCCTAACTGAAGCTTTCTTT. The chain combines TRBV19 with TRBJ1-1; D is unclear. V was clipped by 3 bases and J by 5 bases, with 4 bases between them. Germline V gene data show CDR1 as LNHDA and CDR2 as SQIVND (reference sequence). This CDR3 contains 11 residues.

This clonotype was recorded many times. The chain couples TRBV7-6 to TRBJ1-5; perhaps TRBD1 as D (6 bases). The CDR3 length is 16 residues. V was trimmed by 3 bases and J by 6 bases, leaving 18 bases between them. The germline CDR1 and CDR2 sequences are SGHVS and FNYEAQ. CDR3 in amino acids: CASSLSVGGLAQPQHF. CDR3 nucleotide sequence: TGTGCCAGCAGCTTGAGCGTTGGGGGGCTGGCTCAGCCCCAGCATTTT.

The chain recombines TRBV12-3 or TRBV12-4 with TRBJ2-5; tentatively, D is TRBD2 (7 bases). The CDR3 length is 16 residues. V was trimmed by 6 bases and J by 1 base, leaving 18 bases between them. The CDR3 spells CASSVEGGGLQETQYF. The DNA of the CDR3 is TGTGCCAGCAGCGTTGAGGGCGGGGGCCTCCAAGAGACCCAGTACTTC.

The sample holds many counts of this clonotype. The V call is TRBV5-1, the J call TRBJ2-3; possibly TRBD2 for D (6 bases). The CDR3 extends over 14 amino acids. CDR1 and CDR2 from the germline V gene are SGHRS and YFSETQ. V was clipped by 4 bases and J by 6 bases, with 15 bases between them. The CDR3 region is CASSGTAAGDTQYF. CDR3 in DNA: TGCGCCAGCAGCGGGACTGCGGCCGGGGATACGCAGTATTTT.

Regarding this clonotype: A much larger clone differs by one base, so this may be a read error. V usage is TRBV7-2 and J usage is TRBJ1-1; TRBD1 agrees at 7 bases. CDR3 size: 14 residues. The germline V gene encodes CDR1 SGHTA and CDR2 FQGNSA. The CDR3 coding sequence is TGTGCCAGCGGCTTAGCAGGGGGGGGACCTGAAGCTTTCTTT. The encoded protein is CASGLAGGGPEAFF.

This clonotype has ten or more counts. The CDR3 DNA is TGTGCCAGCAGTTTTCGGTCGGTCCGGGGGTTCTCCTACGAGCAGTACTTC. Encoded protein: CASSFRSVRGFSYEQYF. The J gene is TRBJ2-7, the V gene TRBV28, with D possibly TRBD2 on 6 matching bases. The CDR3 extends over 17 amino acids. The V and J ends lost 3 bases and 0 bases respectively, with 18 bases between them. Germline-derived CDR1 and CDR2 are MDHEN and SYDVKM.

This clonotype has ten or more counts. This chain connects TRBV24-1 to TRBJ2-3; 11 bases map to TRBD1. With 3 bases clipped from V and 2 bases from J, the junction kept 6 bases outside the gene matches. Germline CDR1 KGHDR, CDR2 SFDVKD. CDR3 size: 17 residues. The chain's CDR3 is CATSDSGTGGNTDTQYF. CDR3 coding DNA: TGTGCCACCAGTGATAGCGGGACAGGGGGAAACACAGATACGCAGTATTTT.

This clonotype has a count of ten or more. The chain uses TRBV19 and TRBJ1-3; TRBD1 matches 9 bases. CDR3 length: 15 residues. From germline, CDR1 is LNHDA and CDR2 SQIVND (reference sequence). Trimming at V came to 5 bases and at J to 2 bases, leaving 4 bases not matched to a gene. The CDR3 DNA follows: TGTGCCAGTAGTTACAGGGGGCCTCCTGGAAACACCATATATTTT. Residues: CASSYRGPPGNTIYF. Drawing the rest from reference TRBV19 and TRBJ1-3, the complete variable domain is DGGITQSPKYLFRKEGQNVTLSCEQNLNHDAMYWYRQDPGQGLRLIYYSQIVNDFQKGDIAEGYSVSREKKESFPLTVTSAQKNPTAFYLCASSYRGPPGNTIYFGEGSWLTVV.

This chain uses TRBV12-3 or TRBV12-4 with TRBJ1-1; D remains unclear. The CDR3 is 14 residues long. The V gene lost 7 bases and the J gene lost 4 bases, with 16 bases spanning the gap. In DNA, the CDR3 is TGTGCCAGCACCCTAGGAGGGCGGGTCACTGAAGCTTTCTTT. This encodes CASTLGGRVTEAFF.

At least ten counts were recorded for this clonotype. The CDR3 here is CASSSRGKFNEQFF. In DNA form, the CDR3 reads TGTGCCAGCAGTTCACGTGGAAAGTTCAATGAGCAGTTCTTC. This chain uses TRBV28 with TRBJ2-1; no firm D call. V was cut by 4 bases and J by 6 bases, with 13 bases left in between. The V gene's germline CDR1 is MDHEN and CDR2 SYDVKM. The CDR3 extends over 14 amino acids. The complete variable domain, with remaining parts taken from reference TRBV28 and TRBJ2-1, reads DVKVTQSSRYLVKRTGEKVFLECVQDMDHENMFWYRQDPGLGLRLIYFSYDVKMKEKGDIPEGYSVSREKKERFSLILESASTNQTSMYLCASSSRGKFNEQFFGPGTRLTVL.

A note on this clonotype: This may come from a read error, since a much larger clone is one base off. This sequence joins TRBV2 and TRBJ2-7; D unclear. V was cut by 0 bases and J by 2 bases, with 11 bases left in between. The CDR3 totals 15 residues. Germline loops: CDR1 SNHLY, CDR2 FYNNEI. The CDR3 loop is CASSEALPGAYEQYF. CDR3 nucleotides: TGTGCCAGCAGTGAAGCGCTTCCCGGAGCCTACGAGCAGTACTTC.

The table lists this clonotype with many counts. This chain joins TRBV4-3 and TRBJ1-1, with D possibly TRBD1 on 5 matching bases. This CDR3 has 15 amino acids. Germline V lookup: CDR1 LGHNA, CDR2 YSLEER. The V end lost 0 bases, the J end lost 3 bases, and 11 bases lay between the germline ends. CDR3: CASSQDYRQDTEAFF. DNA for the CDR3: TGCGCCAGCAGCCAAGATTACAGGCAGGACACTGAAGCTTTCTTT.

The chain couples TRBV7-2 to TRBJ2-1, with TRBD1 as a possible D gene (6 bases). Germline-derived CDR1 and CDR2 are SGHTA and FQGNSA. CDR3 length equals 12 residues. V was trimmed by 8 bases and J by 4 bases, leaving 9 bases between them. This CDR3 reads CASGRGYNEQFF. The CDR3 DNA reads as TGTGCCAGCGGAAGGGGGTACAATGAGCAGTTCTTC. Drawing the rest from reference TRBV7-2 and TRBJ2-1, the complete variable domain is GAGVSQSPSNKVTEKGKDVELRCDPISGHTALYWYRQSLGQGLEFLIYFQGNSAPDKSGLPSDRFSAERTGGSVSTLTIQRTQQEDSAVYLCASGRGYNEQFFGPGTRLTVL.

Details on this clonotype: A much larger clone differs from this one at a single base, so this may be a read error. No conserved phenylalanine or tryptophan ends this CDR3, so it is likely a read error. The chain has TRBV20-1 and TRBJ2-1; 8 bases match TRBD1. This CDR3 region has 12 residues. With V trimmed by 6 bases and J by 6 bases, 4 bases remained unmatched. Germline V lookup: CDR1 DFQATT, CDR2 SNEGSKA (reference sequence). The CDR3 sequence is CSAWDRFNEQFS. The CDR3 region has the DNA TGCAGTGCCTGGGACAGGTTCAATGAGCAGTTCTCC.

This clonotype has a count of ten or more. The J gene is TRBJ2-2, the V gene TRBV9; a weak D match, TRBD1 (6 bases). CDR1 and CDR2 (germline): SGDLS, YYNGEE. The length of the CDR3 is 14 residues. V was trimmed by 7 bases and J by 0 bases, leaving 10 bases between them. DNA for the CDR3: TGTGCCAGCGGACAGTATTCGAACACCGGGGAGCTGTTTTTT. Its protein product is CASGQYSNTGELFF.

This clonotype was picked up many times. This sequence joins TRBV30 and TRBJ2-2; weak D call: TRBD2 (5 bases). This CDR3 comprises 15 residues. Trimming removed 2 bases at V and 7 bases at J, with 17 bases between. Germline CDR1 GTSNPN, CDR2 SVGIG (reference sequence). In DNA, the CDR3 is TGTGCCTGGAGTCAGCACACTAGTATCGTCGGGGAGCTGTTTTTT. Amino acids: CAWSQHTSIVGELFF.

The rearrangement uses TRBV11-2 and TRBJ2-3; no firm D call. From germline, CDR1 is SGHAT and CDR2 FQNNGV. The germline V and J ends were trimmed by 3 bases and 6 bases, with 10 bases remaining between them. The CDR3 loop spans 13 amino acids. This CDR3 reads CASSFSSGDTQYF. CDR3 sequence (DNA): TGTGCCAGCAGCTTCAGTTCCGGGGATACGCAGTATTTT.